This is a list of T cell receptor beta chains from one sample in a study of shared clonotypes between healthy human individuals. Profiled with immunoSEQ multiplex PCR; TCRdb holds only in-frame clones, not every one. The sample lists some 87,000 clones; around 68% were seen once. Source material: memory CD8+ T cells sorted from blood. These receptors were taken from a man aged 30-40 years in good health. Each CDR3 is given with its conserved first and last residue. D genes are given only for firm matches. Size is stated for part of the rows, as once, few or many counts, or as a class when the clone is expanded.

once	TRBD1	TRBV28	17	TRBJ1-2	TGTGCCAGCAGACCCGACAGGGTAATTCAGGCCTACTATGGCTACACCTTC	CASRPDRVIQAYYGYTF
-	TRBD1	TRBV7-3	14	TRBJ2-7	TGTGCCAGCAGCTTAGTCCCAGGGGGCTACGAGCAGTACTTC	CASSLVPGGYEQYF
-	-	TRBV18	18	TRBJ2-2	TGTGCCAGCTCACCACAGAGGTCGAGGGGGGCGAACACCGGGGAGCTGTTTTTT	CASSPQRSRGANTGELFF
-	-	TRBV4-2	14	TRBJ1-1	TGTGCCAGCAGCCAAGGACATTTGGACACTGAAGCTTTCTTT	CASSQGHLDTEAFF
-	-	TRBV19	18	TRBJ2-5	TGTGCCAGTAGTTCTGGGACCGACCGGGTGGGCCCCCAAGAGACCCAGTACTTC	CASSSGTDRVGPQETQYF
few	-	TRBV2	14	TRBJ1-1	TGTGCCAGCAGTGATTATTACAGACTAAATGAAGCTTTCTTT	CASSDYYRLNEAFF
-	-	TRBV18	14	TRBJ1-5	TGTGCCAGCTCACCTGCAGGGGACAATCAGCCCCAGCATTTT	CASSPAGDNQPQHF
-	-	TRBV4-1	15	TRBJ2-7	TGCGCCAGCAGCCAAGGGATGGGACCAAACTACGAGCAGTACTTC	CASSQGMGPNYEQYF
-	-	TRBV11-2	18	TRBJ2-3	TGTGCCAGCAGCACACGGCAGGGATTTGGGGCAGGCACAGATACGCAGTATTTT	CASSTRQGFGAGTDTQYF
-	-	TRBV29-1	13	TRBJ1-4	TGCAGCGTTGAGGAGGACGACGGTGAAAAACTGTTTTTT	CSVEEDDGEKLFF
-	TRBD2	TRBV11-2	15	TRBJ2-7	TGTGCCAGCAGCTTAGGAATTCCGGGAGGCGATGAGCAGTACTTC	CASSLGIPGGDEQYF
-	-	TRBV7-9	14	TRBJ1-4	TGTGCCAGCGATCTCAACAAGGATAATGAAAAACTGTTTTTT	CASDLNKDNEKLFF
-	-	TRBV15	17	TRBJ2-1	TGTGCCACCAGCAGAGATACGAGGGAGAGGGAGTACAATGAGCAGTTCTTC	CATSRDTREREYNEQFF
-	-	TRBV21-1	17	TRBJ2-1	TGTGCCAGCAGCACCCCCAGTCGGGCACCATCCTACAATGAGCAGTTCTTC	CASSTPSRAPSYNEQFF
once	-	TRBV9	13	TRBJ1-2	TGTGCCAGCAGCGGTTACAGGGACTATGGCTACACCTTC	CASSGYRDYGYTF
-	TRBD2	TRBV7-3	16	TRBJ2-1	TGTGCCAGCAGCCCTACCGGACTAGCGGGAGTAAATGAGCAGTTCTTC	CASSPTGLAGVNEQFF
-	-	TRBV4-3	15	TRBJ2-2	TGCGCCAGCAGCTACCTGTCGGGGGCGCCCGGGGAGCTGTTTTTT	CASSYLSGAPGELFF
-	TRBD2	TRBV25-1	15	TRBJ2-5	TGTGCCAGCAGTGACAGCGGGAGAGCGGTCGAGACCCAGTACTTC	CASSDSGRAVETQYF
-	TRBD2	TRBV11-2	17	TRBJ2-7	TGTGCCAGCAGCTTCGTAGCTTCTAGCGGGAGCTCCTACGAGCAGTACTTC	CASSFVASSGSSYEQYF
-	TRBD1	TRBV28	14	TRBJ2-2	TGTGCCAGCGGGACAGGGGGAGACACCGGGGAGCTGTTTTTT	CASGTGGDTGELFF
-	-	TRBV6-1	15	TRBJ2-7	TGTGCCATTCACTCCGGGACTTATCTTAGCGACGAGCAGTACTTC	CAIHSGTYLSDEQYF
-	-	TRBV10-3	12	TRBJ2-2	TGTGCCCCAAAAGGGGGGGCCGGGGAGCTGTTTTTT	CAPKGGAGELFF
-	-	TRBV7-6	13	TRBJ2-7	TGTGCCAGCAGCTCGGGAGACTCCTACGAGCAGTACTTC	CASSSGDSYEQYF
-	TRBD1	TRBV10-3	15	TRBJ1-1	TGTGCCACTTGGACAGGGGCTGGGATCAACACTGAAGCTTTCTTT	CATWTGAGINTEAFF
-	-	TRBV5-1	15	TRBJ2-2	TGCGCCAGCAGAGAGGACAGAAAGACCACCGGGGAGCTGTTTTTT	CASREDRKTTGELFF
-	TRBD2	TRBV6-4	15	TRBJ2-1	TGTGCCAGTCGGGTAGCGGGAGATTCCTACAATGAGCAGTTCTTC	CASRVAGDSYNEQFF
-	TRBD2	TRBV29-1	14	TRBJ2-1	TGCAGCGGAATAGCGGGAGTCCGCAGTGATGAGCAGTTCTTC	CSGIAGVRSDEQFF
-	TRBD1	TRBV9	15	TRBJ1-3	TGTGCCAGCAGCGCGGCGGACAGGGCTGGAAACACCATATATTTT	CASSAADRAGNTIYF
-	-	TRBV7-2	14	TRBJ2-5	TGTGCCAGCAGCTTAAATCGGGGCCGGGAGACCCAGTACTTC	CASSLNRGRETQYF
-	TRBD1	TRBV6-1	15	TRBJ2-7	TGTGCCAGCAGCTCCTCGGACAGGGGTACCTACGAGCAGTACTTC	CASSSSDRGTYEQYF
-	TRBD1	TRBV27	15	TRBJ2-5	TGTGCCAGCAGTTTAACAGGGGAAGGGGAAGAGACCCAGTACTTC	CASSLTGEGEETQYF
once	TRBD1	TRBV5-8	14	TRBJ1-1	TGTGCCAGCAGCATCGACAGGGGGAACACTGAAGCTTTCTTT	CASSIDRGNTEAFF
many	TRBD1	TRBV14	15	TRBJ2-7	TGTGCCAGCAGCCAAGGGAGGGACAGGCGATACGAGCAGTACTTC	CASSQGRDRRYEQYF
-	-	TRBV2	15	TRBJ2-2	TGTGCCAGCAGTGTCCCGACTGCGAACACCGGGGAGCTGTTTTTT	CASSVPTANTGELFF
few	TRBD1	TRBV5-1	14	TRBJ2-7	TGCGCCAGCAGCTTGGACAGGGGAAATTACGAGCAGTACTTC	CASSLDRGNYEQYF
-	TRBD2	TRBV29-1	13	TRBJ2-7	TGCAGCGTTGAACTAGCGGGACCCTACGAGCAGTACTTC	CSVELAGPYEQYF
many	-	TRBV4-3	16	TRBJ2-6	TGCGCCAGCAGCCAAGATGGGGTGGGAGGGGCCAACGTCCTGACTTTC	CASSQDGVGGANVLTF
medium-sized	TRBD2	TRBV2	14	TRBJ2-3	TGTGCCAGCATGGAGACTAGCGGGAGGGGTACGCAGTATTTT	CASMETSGRGTQYF
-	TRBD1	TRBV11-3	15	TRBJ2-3	TGTGCCAGCAGCGCAGCCGGGACAGGGGCAGATACGCAGTATTTT	CASSAAGTGADTQYF
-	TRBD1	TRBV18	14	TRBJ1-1	TGTGCCAGCTCACAACCTACAGGGGTAACTGAAGCTTTCTTT	CASSQPTGVTEAFF
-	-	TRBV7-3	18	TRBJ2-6	TGTGCCAGCAGCTTGCGTTCACGCTTACAAAGTCGGGCCAACGTCCTGACTTTC	CASSLRSRLQSRANVLTF
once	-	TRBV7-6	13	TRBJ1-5	TGTGCCAGCAGCTTAATCAGCAATCAGCCCCAGCATTTT	CASSLISNQPQHF
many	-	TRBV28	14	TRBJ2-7	TGTGCCAGCAGTTTATCGACCTCGGCGATCGAGCAGTACTTC	CASSLSTSAIEQYF
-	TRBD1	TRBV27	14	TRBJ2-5	TGTGCCAGCAGTAAAGGACAGGGAGGAGAGACCCAGTACTTC	CASSKGQGGETQYF
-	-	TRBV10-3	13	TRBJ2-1	TGTGCCATCAGTGATAGTGGGTACGATGAGCAGTTCTTC	CAISDSGYDEQFF
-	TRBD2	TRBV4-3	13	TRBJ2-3	TGCGCCAGCAGCCAAGTCCTAGCGGGCCCCCAGTATTTT	CASSQVLAGPQYF
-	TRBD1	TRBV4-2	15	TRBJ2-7	TGTGCCAGCAGCCAAAGTGAGGACAGGGGCTACGAGCAGTACTTC	CASSQSEDRGYEQYF
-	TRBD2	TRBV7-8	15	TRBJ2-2	TGTGCCAGCAGCTTTCTAGCGGCGAACACCGGGGAGCTGTTTTTT	CASSFLAANTGELFF
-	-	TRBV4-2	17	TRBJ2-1	TGTGCCAGCAGCCAAGAAGGCGGGACTGCTGTCTACAATGAGCAGTTCTTC	CASSQEGGTAVYNEQFF
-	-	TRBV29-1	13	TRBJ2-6	TGCAGCGTCCGGTTCTCTGGGGCCAACGTCCTGACTTTC	CSVRFSGANVLTF
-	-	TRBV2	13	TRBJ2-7	TGTGCCAGCAGTGGCCTGGGCGAGTTAGAGCAGTACTTC	CASSGLGELEQYF
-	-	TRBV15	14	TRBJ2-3	TGTGCCACCAGCAGAGTAGGGACTGCAGATACGCAGTATTTT	CATSRVGTADTQYF
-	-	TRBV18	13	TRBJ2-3	TGTGCCAGCTCACCTTCTAGCACAGATACGCAGTATTTT	CASSPSSTDTQYF
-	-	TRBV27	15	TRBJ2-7	TGTGCCAGCAGTCTCGCCCACGGGTCGAGGGGCGAGCAGTACTTC	CASSLAHGSRGEQYF
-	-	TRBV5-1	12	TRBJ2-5	TGCGCCAGCAGCTTAATCCAAGAGACCCAGTACTTC	CASSLIQETQYF
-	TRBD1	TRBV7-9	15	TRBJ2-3	TGTGCCAGCAGCTTAGGGACAGGGGACACAGATACGCAGTATTTT	CASSLGTGDTDTQYF
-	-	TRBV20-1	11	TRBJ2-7	TGCAGTGCCCAACGGAAGGACGAGCAGTACTTC	CSAQRKDEQYF
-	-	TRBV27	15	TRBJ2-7	TGTGCCAGCAGCCGTGGGGCTAGCTCATCCTACGAGCAGTACTTC	CASSRGASSSYEQYF
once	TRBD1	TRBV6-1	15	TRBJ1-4	TGTGCCAGCAGTGAAGGGGGACAGGGGGCGGAAAAACTGTTTTTT	CASSEGGQGAEKLFF